This entry lists 30 T cell receptor beta chains sequenced from one sample in a study of T cell responses to AZD1222 COVID-19 vaccine. The repertoire was sequenced with immunoSEQ multiplex PCR; TCRdb's copy has only in-frame clones and lacks some. There are 75,000 to 95,000 clones in the sample; roughly 90% occur only once, and roughly 3.9% lies in the top ten. The sequencing here drew on peripheral blood, taken on day 0 of AZD1222 vaccination. Receptor source: an adult in good health.

The rearrangement links TRBV10-3 to TRBJ1-6, with 8 positions matching TRBD1. This CDR3 comprises 16 residues. Trimming removed 2 bases from V and 6 bases from J; junction bases left unmatched: 6. The germline CDR1 and CDR2 sequences are ENHRY and SYGVKD. The CDR3 region is CAISEGQGRGNSPLHF. In DNA, the CDR3 is TGTGCCATCAGTGAGGGACAGGGTCGCGGTAATTCACCCCTCCACTTT.

The J gene is TRBJ2-1, the V gene TRBV7-7; TRBD1 or TRBD2 may be the D gene (5 bases each). CDR3 length: 14 amino acids. Germline CDR1 and CDR2: SSHAT and FNYEAQ (reference sequence). With 1 base removed from V and 15 bases from J, the gap between germline ends came to 19 bases. CDR3 bases: TGTGCCAGCAGCTTAGGGGGGACCCGGGACCCCCCGTTCTTC. It codes for CASSLGGTRDPPFF.

V gene TRBV6-5 combines with J gene TRBJ2-7; TRBD1 aligns across 8 bases. The CDR3 runs 14 residues. The germline V gene has CDR1 MNHEY and CDR2 SVGAGI. Trimming took 8 bases from V and 1 from J; bases not matched to a gene: 7. CDR3 in amino acids: CASGTGQASYEQYF. CDR3 bases: TGTGCCAGCGGGACAGGACAGGCTTCCTACGAGCAGTACTTC.

The genes are TRBV18 and TRBJ1-1; weak D call: TRBD1 (5 bases). In germline, CDR1 is KGHSH, CDR2 LQKENI. The CDR3 consists of 15 residues. V lost 1 base and J 1 base, leaving 10 bases between the germline ends. CDR3 bases: TGTGCCAGCTCACCACGTGAAGGGGAGAACACTGAAGCTTTCTTT. It codes for CASSPREGENTEAFF.

This chain uses TRBV5-4 with TRBJ1-1; D gene ambiguous. The germline V gene has CDR1 SGHNT and CDR2 YYREEE (reference sequence). With 4 bases removed from V and 0 bases from J, the gap between germline ends came to 16 bases. The CDR3 length is 16 residues. CDR3 bases: TGTGCCAGCAGCCAACCAGATCTGGGGATGAACACTGAAGCTTTCTTT. This codes for CASSQPDLGMNTEAFF. Using reference TRBV5-4 and TRBJ1-1 for the parts outside the CDR3, the full variable domain is ETGVTQSPTHLIKTRGQQVTLRCSSQSGHNTVSWYQQALGQGPQFIFQYYREEENGRGNFPPRFSGLQFPNYSSELNVNALELDDSALYLCASSQPDLGMNTEAFFGQGTRLTVV.

This rearrangement joins TRBV5-1 to TRBJ2-1; 11 bases agree with TRBD2. The CDR3 spans 19 residues. Germline CDR1 is SGHRS and CDR2 is YFSETQ. Trimming removed 3 bases from V and 6 bases from J; junction bases left unmatched: 17. CDR3 in amino acids: CASSSPRGSGGDLGNEQFF. CDR3 nucleotide sequence: TGCGCCAGCAGCTCCCCTCGGGGTAGCGGGGGGGACCTAGGCAATGAGCAGTTCTTC.

This chain uses TRBV12-3 or TRBV12-4 with TRBJ1-2; possibly TRBD1 for D (5 bases). V was trimmed by 8 bases and J by 2 bases, leaving 9 bases between them. This CDR3 region has 12 residues. The DNA of the CDR3 is TGTGCCAGCGGCGCAGGGAACTATGGCTACACCTTC. Its protein product is CASGAGNYGYTF.

In regard to this clone: The DNA is omitted, as the CDR3 cannot be located on it reliably, and the CDR3 follows TCRdb's listing. This chain connects TRBV7-3 to TRBJ1-1. Germline V CDR1 and CDR2: SGHTA, FQGTGA. The CDR3 is 16 amino acids in total, end residues counted. The chain's CDR3 is CASSFGPGEGKTEAFF.

The chain couples TRBV28 to TRBJ1-1; weak D call: TRBD1 (5 bases). Germline V gene sequence: CDR1 MDHEN, CDR2 SYDVKM. V was cut by 3 bases and J by 11 bases, with 13 bases left in between. The CDR3 has 12 amino acids. CDR3 DNA: TGTGCCAGCAGTTTCGGCAGGGTAGGTGCTTTCTTT. Amino acids: CASSFGRVGAFF. Based on the CDR3 plus reference TRBV28 and TRBJ1-1, the full variable domain is DVKVTQSSRYLVKRTGEKVFLECVQDMDHENMFWYRQDPGLGLRLIYFSYDVKMKEKGDIPEGYSVSREKKERFSLILESASTNQTSMYLCASSFGRVGAFFGQGTRLTVV.

The chain is built from TRBV7-9 and TRBJ1-2; D ambiguous. Looked up from germline, CDR1 is SEHNR and CDR2 is FQNEAQ (reference sequence). The CDR3 length is 15 residues. The ends were cut back, 7 bases at V and 2 bases at J, with 17 bases in the middle. CDR3 DNA sequence: TGTGCCAGCATCCCGGTAGGCCTTAGAAACTATGGCTACACCTTC. It encodes CASIPVGLRNYGYTF.

The CDR3 DNA follows: TGTGCCAGCAGAGGGACAGGGGCACAGCCCCAGCATTTT. Its translation is CASRGTGAQPQHF. J is TRBJ1-5 and V is TRBV6-6; TRBD1 aligns across 10 bases. The junction had 3 bases not matched to a gene; V was cut back by 6 bases and J by 7 bases. The CDR3 has 13 amino acids. Per the germline V gene, CDR1 is MNHNY and CDR2 is SVGAGI (reference sequence).

V gene TRBV5-4 combines with J gene TRBJ1-1; the D gene is possibly TRBD1 (5 bases). Per the germline V gene, CDR1 is SGHNT and CDR2 is YYREEE (reference sequence). V was shortened by 4 bases and J by 3 bases, with 10 bases between the two germline ends. The CDR3 runs 13 residues. CDR3 coding DNA: TGTGCCAGCAGCCGATGGGACGACACTGAAGCTTTCTTT. Its translation is CASSRWDDTEAFF.

The chain uses TRBV9 and TRBJ2-5; possible D gene TRBD2, 6 bases. The V gene lost 0 bases and the J gene lost 1 base, with 10 bases spanning the gap. Germline CDR1 is SGDLS and CDR2 is YYNGEE. This CDR3 contains 15 residues. CDR3 residues: CASSVGGGTQETQYF. The CDR3 DNA sequence: TGTGCCAGCAGCGTAGGTGGGGGGACCCAAGAGACCCAGTACTTC.

The V call is TRBV5-1, the J call TRBJ1-1; no clear D. V gave up 0 bases and J gave up 7 bases, with 13 bases separating them. CDR3 length: 14 residues. Per germline, CDR1 SGHRS and CDR2 YFSETQ. CDR3: CASSLANSRDEAFF. In DNA, the CDR3 is TGCGCCAGCAGCTTGGCGAACAGCCGAGATGAAGCTTTCTTT.

This clone has a single count. This sequence joins TRBV7-2 and TRBJ1-5; D not resolved. The CDR3 loop spans 13 amino acids. Germline V gene data show CDR1 as SGHTA and CDR2 as FQGNSA. Trimming took 1 base from V and 9 from J, leaving 10 bases between them. CDR3 amino acids: CASSLVIAGPQHF. DNA of the CDR3: TGTGCCAGCAGCTTAGTAATAGCAGGGCCCCAGCATTTT. Full variable domain (outside the CDR3, taken from reference TRBV7-2 and TRBJ1-5): GAGVSQSPSNKVTEKGKDVELRCDPISGHTALYWYRQSLGQGLEFLIYFQGNSAPDKSGLPSDRFSAERTGGSVSTLTIQRTQQEDSAVYLCASSLVIAGPQHFGDGTRLSIL.

This clone was detected only once. The chain links TRBV18 to TRBJ2-5, with 9 bases fitting TRBD2. The V and J ends lost 3 bases and 2 bases, in that order; junction bases with no gene match: 7. The CDR3 sequence is 16 residues long. Germline CDR1 is KGHSH and CDR2 is LQKENI. The CDR3 sequence is CASSPFSGGLQETQYF. The CDR3 DNA reads as TGTGCCAGCTCACCTTTTAGCGGGGGATTACAAGAGACCCAGTACTTC.

The chain couples TRBV5-5 to TRBJ2-7; D perhaps matches TRBD2 (5 bases). Trimming stripped 3 bases from V and 9 bases from J, with 10 bases between. The CDR3 has 11 amino acids. The germline V gene encodes CDR1 SGHKS and CDR2 YYEKEE (reference sequence). CDR3 in amino acids: CASSYLAGQYF. CDR3 bases: TGTGCCAGCAGCTACCTCGCGGGGCAGTACTTC.

The V and J genes are TRBV29-1 and TRBJ1-6; a weak D match, TRBD1 (6 bases). This CDR3 has 14 residues. Deletions cut 4 bases from V and 8 bases from J, with 15 bases between. Germline V gene lookup returns CDR1 SQVTM and CDR2 ANQGSEA. This chain's CDR3 is CSVALQGADSPLHF. CDR3 in DNA: TGCAGCGTTGCCTTACAGGGAGCGGATTCACCCCTCCACTTT.

The V gene is TRBV4-2, the J gene TRBJ2-7, with D perhaps matching TRBD1 (5 bases). Germline assignment: CDR1 LGHNA and CDR2 YNFKEQ. V was clipped by 0 bases and J by 3 bases, with 12 bases between them. CDR3 length: 15 amino acids. The CDR3 DNA follows: TGTGCCAGCAGCCAAGAAGGGGAAGCCTTCTACGAGCAGTACTTC. Protein sequence: CASSQEGEAFYEQYF.

The chain employs TRBV9 and TRBJ1-2; D is ambiguous. Germline V gene data show CDR1 as SGDLS and CDR2 as YYNGEE. V was pared by 0 bases and J by 8 bases, with 11 bases between. CDR3 size: 13 residues. This CDR3 is CASSVGSGPGYTF. Here the CDR3 DNA reads TGTGCCAGCAGCGTAGGGTCCGGGCCCGGCTACACCTTC.

The gene calls are TRBV19 and TRBJ2-7, with 11 positions matching TRBD1. The CDR3 spans 16 residues. Germline values: CDR1 LNHDA, CDR2 SQIVND (reference sequence). V shed 5 bases and J 6 bases; nucleotides not matched to a gene: 12. CDR3 nucleotide sequence: TGTGCCAGTAGTCCCCTCTCCGGGACAGGGGGTTCCGAGCAGTACTTC. It translates to CASSPLSGTGGSEQYF. Filled out from reference TRBV19 and TRBJ2-7, the complete variable domain reads DGGITQSPKYLFRKEGQNVTLSCEQNLNHDAMYWYRQDPGQGLRLIYYSQIVNDFQKGDIAEGYSVSREKKESFPLTVTSAQKNPTAFYLCASSPLSGTGGSEQYFGPGTRLTVT.

The chain employs TRBV7-3 and TRBJ1-1; D is uncertain. The CDR3 runs to 14 residues. Trimming removed 2 bases at V and 4 bases at J, with 11 bases between. Germline V gives CDR1 SGHTA, CDR2 FQGTGA. In DNA, the CDR3 is TGTGCCAGCAGCTTAGAGGGATTTGGCACTGAAGCTTTCTTT. Translation gives CASSLEGFGTEAFF. The whole variable domain, remainder taken from reference TRBV7-3 and TRBJ1-1, is GAGVSQTPSNKVTEKGKYVELRCDPISGHTALYWYRQSLGQGPEFLIYFQGTGAADDSGLPNDRFFAVRPEGSVSTLKIQRTERGDSAVYLCASSLEGFGTEAFFGQGTRLTVV.

The chain links TRBV4-1 to TRBJ1-2; TRBD1 might be the D (5 bases). The germline V and J ends were trimmed by 2 bases and 4 bases, with 20 bases remaining between them. In germline, CDR1 is MGHRA, CDR2 YSYEKL. The CDR3 contains 17 residues. CDR3 DNA: TGCGCCAGCAGCCAAACCTTCCAGGGCCGACCCCCCTATGGCTACACCTTC. Its translation is CASSQTFQGRPPYGYTF.

The chain employs TRBV10-3 and TRBJ2-7; the match to TRBD1 covers 9 bases. V was pared by 0 bases and J by 1 base, with 7 bases of the junction left unmatched. The germline V gene has CDR1 ENHRY and CDR2 SYGVKD. This CDR3 spans 17 amino acids. CDR3 coding DNA: TGTGCCATCAGTGAGTCGGCATCCGGGACAGGGTCCTACGAGCAGTACTTC. It codes for CAISESASGTGSYEQYF.

This clone was found once. V gene TRBV7-8 combines with J gene TRBJ2-7; tentative D call: TRBD2 (6 bases). The germline gives CDR1 SGHVS, CDR2 FQNEAQ. There are 13 residues in the CDR3. V gave up 5 bases and J gave up 4 bases, with 12 bases separating them. CDR3 amino acids: CASSAGRRYEQYF. Here the CDR3 DNA reads TGTGCCAGCAGCGCCGGGAGAAGGTACGAGCAGTACTTC. Looking up the rest from reference TRBV7-8 and TRBJ2-7 gives the full variable domain: GAGVSQSPRYKVAKRGQDVALRCDPISGHVSLFWYQQALGQGPEFLTYFQNEAQLDKSGLPSDRFFAERPEGSVSTLKIQRTQQEDSAVYLCASSAGRRYEQYFGPGTRLTVT.

The rearrangement links TRBV3-1 (or the pseudogene TRBV3-2) to TRBJ1-6, with 8 bases that match TRBD1. The germline gives CDR1 LGHDT, CDR2 YNNKEL (reference sequence). The CDR3 is made up of 14 amino acids. The trim removed 2 bases at V and 7 bases at J, leaving 1 base unmatched. CDR3 sequence reads: CASSQQGANSPLHF. The CDR3, as DNA: TGTGCCAGCAGCCAACAGGGGGCCAATTCACCCCTCCACTTT.

There are a few counts of this clone. V and J are TRBV9 and TRBJ1-5; D is perhaps TRBD1 (6 bases). This CDR3 comprises 14 residues. The V end lost 6 bases, the J end lost 2 bases, and 12 bases lay between the germline ends. Looked up from germline, CDR1 is SGDLS and CDR2 is YYNGEE. For the CDR3, the DNA is TGTGCCAGCAATAGGGGGGGAGGCAATCAGCCCCAGCATTTT. The encoded protein is CASNRGGGNQPQHF.

The chain uses TRBV3-1 (or the pseudogene TRBV3-2) and TRBJ2-3; D not resolved. Per germline, CDR1 LGHDT and CDR2 YNNKEL (reference sequence). The CDR3 length is 16 residues. V lost 1 base to trimming and J lost 2 bases, with 13 bases between them. The CDR3 bases are TGTGCCAGCAGCCAAGGGGTGGTCAGGTTCACAGATACGCAGTATTTT. The encoded protein is CASSQGVVRFTDTQYF.

The gene calls are TRBV6-5 and TRBJ2-7; D might be TRBD1 (7 bases). The CDR3 has 14 amino acids. The V gene's germline CDR1 is MNHEY and CDR2 SVGAGI. The V end was cut by 5 bases, the J end by 3 bases, with 14 bases between. DNA of the CDR3: TGTGCCAGCAGTACCGGGCAGGGGGGCTACGAGCAGTACTTC. This encodes CASSTGQGGYEQYF.

The V and J genes are TRBV27 and TRBJ2-7, with 8 bases identical to TRBD2. CDR3 length: 17 residues. Germline V gene sequence: CDR1 MNHEY, CDR2 SMNVEV (reference sequence). After removal of 5 bases from V and 0 bases from J, the junction contained 12 bases not matched to a gene. The CDR3 bases are TGTGCCAGCAGTACCCCTAGCGGGCCCCGCAGCTCCTACGAGCAGTACTTC. Amino acid sequence: CASSTPSGPRSSYEQYF.